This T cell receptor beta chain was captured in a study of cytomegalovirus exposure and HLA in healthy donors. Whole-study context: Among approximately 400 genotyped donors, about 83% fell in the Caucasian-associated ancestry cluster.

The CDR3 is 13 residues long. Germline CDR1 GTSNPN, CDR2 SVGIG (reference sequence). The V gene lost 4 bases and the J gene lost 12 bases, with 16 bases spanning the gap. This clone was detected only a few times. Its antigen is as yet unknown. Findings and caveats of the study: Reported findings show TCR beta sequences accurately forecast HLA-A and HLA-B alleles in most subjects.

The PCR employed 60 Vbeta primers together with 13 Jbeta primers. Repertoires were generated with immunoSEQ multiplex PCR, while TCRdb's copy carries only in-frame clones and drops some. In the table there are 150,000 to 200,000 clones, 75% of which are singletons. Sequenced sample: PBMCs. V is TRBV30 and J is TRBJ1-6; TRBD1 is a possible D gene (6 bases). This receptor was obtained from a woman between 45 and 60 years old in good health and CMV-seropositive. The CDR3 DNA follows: TGTGCCTGGATGGATATACAGGGAGAACCCCTCCACTTT. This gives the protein CAWMDIQGEPLHF.